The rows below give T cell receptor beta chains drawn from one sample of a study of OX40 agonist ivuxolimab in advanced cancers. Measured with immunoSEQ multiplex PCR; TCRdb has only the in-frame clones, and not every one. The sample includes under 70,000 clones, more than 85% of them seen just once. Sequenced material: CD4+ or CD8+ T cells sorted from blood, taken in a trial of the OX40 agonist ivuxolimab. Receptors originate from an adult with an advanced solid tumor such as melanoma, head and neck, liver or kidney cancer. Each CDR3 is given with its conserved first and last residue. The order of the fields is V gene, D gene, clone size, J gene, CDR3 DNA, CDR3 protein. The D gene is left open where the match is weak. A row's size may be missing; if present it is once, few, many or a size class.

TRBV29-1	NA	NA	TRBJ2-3	TGCAGCGTTTCGGGACTCACTAGCACAGATACGCAGTATTTT	CSVSGLTSTDTQYF
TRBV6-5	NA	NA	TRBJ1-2	TGTGCCAGCAGTTACGAAGGCAACTATGGCTACACCTTC	CASSYEGNYGYTF
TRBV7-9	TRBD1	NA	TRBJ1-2	TGTGCCAGCAGTTTCCAGGGGACAGGGGATGGCTACACCTTC	CASSFQGTGDGYTF
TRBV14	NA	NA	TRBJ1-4	TGTGCCAGCAGCCGGGGGGTCGGCGAAAAACTGTTTTTT	CASSRGVGEKLFF
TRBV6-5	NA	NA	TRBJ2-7	TGTGCCAGCAGTAACCGTCGCCCCTACGAGCAGTACTTC	CASSNRRPYEQYF
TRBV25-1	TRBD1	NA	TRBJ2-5	TGTGCCAGCAGTCCGGACAGGGGCCAGGAGACCCAGTACTTC	CASSPDRGQETQYF
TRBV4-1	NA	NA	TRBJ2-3	TGCGCCAGCAGCCAAGAGTACTGGGGCACAGATACGCAGTATTTT	CASSQEYWGTDTQYF
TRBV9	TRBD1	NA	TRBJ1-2	TGTGCCAGCAGCACGGGGACAGGTCACCCTAACTATGGCTACACCTTC	CASSTGTGHPNYGYTF
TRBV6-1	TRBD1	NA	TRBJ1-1	TGTGCCAGCATTCGAGGGACAGGGGGAAACACTGAAGCTTTCTTT	CASIRGTGGNTEAFF
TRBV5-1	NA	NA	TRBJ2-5	TGCGCCAGCAGCCCCGGAATAGAAGAGACCCAGTACTTC	CASSPGIEETQYF
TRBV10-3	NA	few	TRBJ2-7	TGTGCCATCAGGCAGACCTACGAGCAGTACTTC	CAIRQTYEQYF
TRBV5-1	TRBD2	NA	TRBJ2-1	TGCGCCAGCAGGAGGACTAGCGGCTCCTACAATGAGCAGTTCTTC	CASRRTSGSYNEQFF
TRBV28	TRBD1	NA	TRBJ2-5	TGTGCCAGCATAGGGACAGGGGCTGGAGAGACCCAGTACTTC	CASIGTGAGETQYF
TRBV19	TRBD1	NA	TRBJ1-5	TGTGCCAGTAGTAGCCGACAGGGTAATGGGCAGCCCCAGCATTTT	CASSSRQGNGQPQHF
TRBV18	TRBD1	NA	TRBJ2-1	TGTGCCAGCTCACCCGACCTTAGGACAGGGGAGAATGAGCAGTTCTTC	CASSPDLRTGENEQFF
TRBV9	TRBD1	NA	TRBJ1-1	TGTGCCAGCAGCCCCCAGGGGGGAGGTACTGAAGCTTTCTTT	CASSPQGGGTEAFF
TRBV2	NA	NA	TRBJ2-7	TGTGCCAGCAGGGGTATGGGGAGCTCCTACGAGCAGTACTTC	CASRGMGSSYEQYF
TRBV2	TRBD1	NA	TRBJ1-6	TGTGCCAGCAGCACCCGGGACAGGGGGAATTCACCCCTCCACTTT	CASSTRDRGNSPLHF
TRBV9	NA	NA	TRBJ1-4	TGTGCCAGCAGCCCGCGTGGGGTTAATCAATATGAAAAACTGTTTTTT	CASSPRGVNQYEKLFF
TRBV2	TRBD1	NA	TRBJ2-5	TGTGCCAGCAAGGCGACAGGGGGAGGTCTTATGACGGAGACCCAGTACTTC	CASKATGGGLMTETQYF
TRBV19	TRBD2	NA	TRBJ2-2	TGTGCCAGTAGTATAGGGATACCGGGACTAGCGGGGGGGAACACCGGGGAGCTGTTTTTT	CASSIGIPGLAGGNTGELFF
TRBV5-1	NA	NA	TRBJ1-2	TGCGCCAGCAGCCCAGGACTGTCGAGTGGCTACACCTTC	CASSPGLSSGYTF
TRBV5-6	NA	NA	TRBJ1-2	TGTGCCAGCAGCTTGCTCTGGCAGGATGCTAACTATGGCTACACCTTC	CASSLLWQDANYGYTF
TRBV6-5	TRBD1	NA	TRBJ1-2	TGTGCCAGCAGGACTCCCGGGACAGCCTATGGCTACACCTTC	CASRTPGTAYGYTF
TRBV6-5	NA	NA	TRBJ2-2	TGTGCCGTGACAGCTACGAACACCGGGGAGCTGTTTTTT	CAVTATNTGELFF
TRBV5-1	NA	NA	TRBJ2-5	TGCGCCAGCAGCATGGCACGGACGGGCGGGGAGACCCAGTACTTC	CASSMARTGGETQYF
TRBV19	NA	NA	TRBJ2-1	TGTGCCACCCAGGAGGTAGCGGCCTACAATGAGCAGTTCTTC	CATQEVAAYNEQFF
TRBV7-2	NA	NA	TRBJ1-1	TGTGCCAGCAGCTTAGCCGGGATGAACACTGAAGCTTTCTTT	CASSLAGMNTEAFF
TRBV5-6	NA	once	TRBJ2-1	TGTGCCAGCAGCTTGGAAGGTTTGGGGCACCATGAGCAGTTCTTC	CASSLEGLGHHEQFF
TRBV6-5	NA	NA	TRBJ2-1	TGTGCCAGCAGGCCCCCGGGACTGACCTACAATGAGCAGTTCTTC	CASRPPGLTYNEQFF
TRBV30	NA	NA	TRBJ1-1	TGTGCCTGGTCAACCAGGACAGACACTGAAGCTTTCTTT	CAWSTRTDTEAFF
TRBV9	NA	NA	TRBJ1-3	TGTGCCAGTACCAGGGGCGCAGGAAACACCATATATTTT	CASTRGAGNTIYF
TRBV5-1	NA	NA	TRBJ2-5	TGCGCCAGCAGCTTGGTGACCTCGAGGGAGACCCAGTACTTC	CASSLVTSRETQYF
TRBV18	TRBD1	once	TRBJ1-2	TGTGCCAGCTCTCAACAGGGGGCAAGAGATGGCTACACCTTC	CASSQQGARDGYTF
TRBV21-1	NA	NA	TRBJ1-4	TGTGCCAGCAGCAAAAACCGGGGACAGGGAGGAGAAAAACTGTTTTTT	CASSKNRGQGGEKLFF
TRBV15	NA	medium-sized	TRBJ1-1	TGTGCCACCAGTAGTACTCGTACAGGGAGTACTGAAGCTTTCTTT	CATSSTRTGSTEAFF
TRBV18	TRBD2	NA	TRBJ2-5	TGTGCCAGCTCACCACGAGCGAGCGGGGGCCAAGAGACCCAGTACTTC	CASSPRASGGQETQYF
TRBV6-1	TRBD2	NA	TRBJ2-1	TGTGCCACCCATTTAGCGGGACTGGGCAATGAGCAGTTCTTC	CATHLAGLGNEQFF
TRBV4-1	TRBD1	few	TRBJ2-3	TGCGCCAGCAGCTTAAGGGGACAGGGGGAGGCAGATACGCAGTATTTT	CASSLRGQGEADTQYF
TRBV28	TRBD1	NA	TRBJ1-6	TGTGCCAGCAGTACCGGGACAGATAATTCACCCCTCCACTTT	CASSTGTDNSPLHF
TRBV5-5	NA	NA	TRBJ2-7	TGTGCCAGCAGCTTTGGTTCTTCCCACTCCTACGAGCAGTACTTC	CASSFGSSHSYEQYF
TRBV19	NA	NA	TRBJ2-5	TGTGCCAGTGCAGGAGCGGTACGAGAGACCCAGTACTTC	CASAGAVRETQYF
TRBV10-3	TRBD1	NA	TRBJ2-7	TGTGCCATCAGTGGTCAATTGACAGGGAATGACGAGCAGTACTTC	CAISGQLTGNDEQYF
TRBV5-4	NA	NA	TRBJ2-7	TGTGCCAGCAGCTTACCAGGGCAGAACGAGCAGTACTTC	CASSLPGQNEQYF
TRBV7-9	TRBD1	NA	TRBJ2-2	TGTGCCAGCAGCCAGGGGACAGGGAACACCGGGGAGCTGTTTTTT	CASSQGTGNTGELFF
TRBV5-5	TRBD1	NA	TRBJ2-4	TGTGCCAGCAGCCAAAACCAGGGGGCGCGGGAAAACATTCAGTACTTC	CASSQNQGARENIQYF
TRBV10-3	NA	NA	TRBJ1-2	TGTGCCATCAGTGGGGGTCAAAACTATGGCTACACCTTC	CAISGGQNYGYTF
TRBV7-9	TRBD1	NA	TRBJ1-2	TGTGCCAGCAGCCGGGACAGGGCTCGTGGCTACACCTTC	CASSRDRARGYTF
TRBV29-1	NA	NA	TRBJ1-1	TGCAGCCAGAGGAGGGTCACTGAAGCTTTCTTT	CSQRRVTEAFF
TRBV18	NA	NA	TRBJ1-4	TGTGCCAGCTCACAACAGCGAGTCCGGGCCCAGGAAGAAAAACTGTTTTTT	CASSQQRVRAQEEKLFF
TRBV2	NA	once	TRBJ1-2	TGTGCCAGCAGCGATCCGGGACGGAGACACAGCACCTATGGCTACACCTTC	CASSDPGRRHSTYGYTF